Included here is one TCR beta chain sequence, with context. Amplified regions were TCR beta CDR3 sequences from RNA transcripts. Carried out on the TCR CDR3, a first-round RT-PCR used the HTBI primer set. MiXCR, run by TCRdb on the multiplex PCR reads, gives a single entry per CDR3 protein. The sample holds about 610,000 distinct CDR3 sequences, over 12% seen once. These data originate in a study of T cells in Graves' hyperthyroidism and ophthalmopathy. Inclusion characteristics of ophthalmopathy patients comprised a Clinical Activity Score of at least 3, a NOSPECS grade of at least 4, and duration under 3 months. The CDR3 extends over 16 amino acids. The V and J ends lost 1 base and 1 base respectively, with 12 bases between them. Germline V lookup: CDR1 KGHDR, CDR2 SFDVKD.

The chain joins TRBV24-1 to TRBJ2-5; no clear D. The TCR was taken from a woman in her forties with Graves' ophthalmopathy. The sample comprised blood. CDR3 sequence reads: CATSDFGVGSQETQYF. The DNA of the CDR3 is TGTGCCACCAGTGATTTTGGCGTAGGGTCCCAAGAGACCCAGTACTTC.